This record covers a single T cell receptor beta chain. Its specificity is not known. The method was immunoSEQ multiplex PCR; TCRdb's version includes in-frame clones alone and lacks a portion of them. The sample includes about 220,000 clones, about 92% seen only once; the top ten take more than 0.8%. This sample is drawn from a study of T cell responses to AZD1222 COVID-19 vaccine. Whole-study results and caveats: Repertoires were obtained solely post-peak T cell response.

The starting material was peripheral blood, obtained on day 0 of MenACWY control vaccination. This TCR derives from an adult in good health.

The CDR3 DNA sequence: TGTGCCAGCAGCTTGGCCGGGCGGGGGGGCCGCGGTGAGCAGTTCTTC. It translates to CASSLAGRGGRGEQFF. This chain links TRBV5-6 with TRBJ2-1; 9 nucleotides agree with TRBD2. This CDR3 is built from 16 residues. The V gene's germline CDR1 is SGHDT and CDR2 YYEEEE. After removal of 0 bases from V and 9 bases from J, the junction contained 10 bases not matched to a gene.